These 21 T cell receptor beta chains share one sample of origin, sequenced in a study of blood T cell repertoires in COVID-19. Clones were sequenced by immunoSEQ multiplex PCR, and TCRdb holds only the in-frame ones, with some missing. The repertoire holds hundreds of thousands of clones, with around 87% as singletons. The source material was peripheral blood. The receptors originated from a woman between 40 and 55 years old who had recovered from COVID-19.

The V call is TRBV7-9, the J call TRBJ1-1, with D perhaps matching TRBD1 (5 bases). Trimming took 4 bases from V and 5 from J, leaving 11 bases between them. The CDR3 has 13 residues. CDR1 and CDR2 from the germline V gene are SEHNR and FQNEAQ (reference sequence). This chain's CDR3 is CASSSQEGTEAFF. CDR3 DNA sequence: TGTGCCAGCAGCTCTCAGGAGGGGACTGAAGCTTTCTTT. The full variable domain, completed using reference TRBV7-9 and TRBJ1-1, is DTGVSQNPRHKITKRGQNVTFRCDPISEHNRLYWYRQTLGQGPEFLTYFQNEAQLEKSRLLSDRFSAERPKGSFSTLEIQRTEQGDSAMYLCASSSQEGTEAFFGQGTRLTVV.

This chain connects TRBV2 to TRBJ2-7; 10 bases are a match to TRBD1. CDR3 length equals 13 residues. Germline V lookup: CDR1 SNHLY, CDR2 FYNNEI. The V and J ends lost 6 bases and 5 bases, in that order; junction bases with no gene match: 4. The CDR3 DNA sequence: TGTGCCAGCAGGAGACAGGGGGCGAACGAGCAGTACTTC. Amino acids: CASRRQGANEQYF.

CDR3 nucleotide sequence: TGTGCCAGTAGGCCGGGGGACCGGACAGATACGCAGTATTTT. Translated, it gives CASRPGDRTDTQYF. The chain carries TRBV19 and TRBJ2-3, with D perhaps matching TRBD2 (6 bases). CDR3 length: 14 residues. Trimming cost V 6 bases and J 3 bases, with 13 bases left between them. Germline loops: CDR1 LNHDA, CDR2 SQIVND (reference sequence).

The V call is TRBV6-5, the J call TRBJ2-3; a weak D match, TRBD1 (5 bases). This CDR3 region has 14 residues. With 6 bases removed from V and 6 bases from J, the gap between germline ends came to 16 bases. Germline CDR1 reads MNHEY; CDR2 reads SVGAGI. The CDR3 DNA follows: TGTGCCAGCAGCCCACCGGTGGGGCGGGATACGCAGTATTTT. Translated: CASSPPVGRDTQYF.

The rearrangement joins TRBV5-1 to TRBJ2-2, with D perhaps TRBD1 (6 bases). The CDR3 is 14 residues long. Germline CDR1 SGHRS, CDR2 YFSETQ. Trimming stripped 9 bases from V and 1 base from J, with 13 bases between. In DNA form, the CDR3 reads TGCGCCACCAATGAGGACAGGAACACCGGGGAGCTGTTTTTT. Protein product: CATNEDRNTGELFF.

Worth noting for this clone: Germline and junction disagree at one end, which may indicate a read error. The chain employs TRBV29-1 and TRBJ2-7, with TRBD2 identical over 10 bases. The CDR3 has 13 amino acids. The germline V gene has CDR1 SQVTM and CDR2 ANQGSEA. The DNA for the CDR3 is TGCAGCGCTGAACTAGCGGGGAGCTACGAGCAGTACTTC. Its translation is CSAELAGSYEQYF.

This chain links TRBV10-2 with TRBJ2-7; 9 bases are shared with TRBD1. The CDR3 is 14 amino acids. V dropped 5 bases and J dropped 2; count of bases not matched to a gene: 4. CDR1 is WSHSY and CDR2 is SAAADI in the germline V gene. As DNA, the CDR3 is TGCGCCAGCAGTTCAAGACAGGGGGCCTACGAGCAGTACTTC. Its translation is CASSSRQGAYEQYF.

This chain joins TRBV7-3 and TRBJ1-1; D perhaps matches TRBD1 (5 bases). CDR1 is SGHTA and CDR2 is FQGTGA in the germline V gene. V was trimmed by 4 bases and J by 2 bases, leaving 11 bases between them. The CDR3 is 14 amino acids. The CDR3 loop is CASSSTDTNTEAFF. The DNA of the CDR3 is TGTGCCAGCAGCTCGACGGACACTAACACTGAAGCTTTCTTT.

This chain links TRBV30 with TRBJ2-1; 8 bases line up with TRBD2. Trimming at V came to 5 bases and at J to 9 bases, leaving 6 bases not matched to a gene. This CDR3 is 12 amino acids long. CDR1 is GTSNPN and CDR2 is SVGIG in the germline V gene (reference sequence). The CDR3 loop reads CAWSGLGSEQFF. The CDR3 DNA sequence: TGTGCCTGGTCGGGACTAGGTAGTGAGCAGTTCTTC. The entire variable domain, with the rest obtained from reference TRBV30 and TRBJ2-1, is as follows: SQTIHQWPATLVQPVGSPLSLECTVEGTSNPNLYWYRQAAGRGLQLLFYSVGIGQISSEVPQNLSASRPQDRQFILSSKKLLLSDSGFYLCAWSGLGSEQFFGPGTRLTVL.

The chain carries TRBV6-5 and TRBJ2-1, with D uncertain. CDR3 size: 14 residues. In germline, CDR1 is MNHEY, CDR2 SVGAGI. V lost 4 bases and J lost 5, with 12 bases in between. This CDR3 is CASSLQHPHNEQFF. DNA of the CDR3: TGTGCCAGCAGTTTACAACACCCGCACAATGAGCAGTTCTTC.

This clone was picked up a small number of times. This chain joins TRBV7-9 and TRBJ2-1; possible D gene TRBD2, 7 bases. The V end lost 5 bases, the J end lost 14 bases, and 19 bases lay between the germline ends. CDR3 size: 13 residues. Germline V gene lookup returns CDR1 SEHNR and CDR2 FQNEAQ (reference sequence). In DNA form, the CDR3 reads TGTGCCAGCAGCCCACAGGCACAGGGAGGGGAGTTCTTC. Protein product: CASSPQAQGGEFF. The variable domain in full, with the rest retrieved from reference TRBV7-9 and TRBJ2-1, is DTGVSQNPRHKITKRGQNVTFRCDPISEHNRLYWYRQTLGQGPEFLTYFQNEAQLEKSRLLSDRFSAERPKGSFSTLEIQRTEQGDSAMYLCASSPQAQGGEFFGPGTRLTVL.

The rearrangement joins TRBV30 to TRBJ1-1; D is perhaps TRBD1 (6 bases). The germline V and J ends were trimmed by 4 bases and 0 bases, with 12 bases remaining between them. CDR1 GTSNPN and CDR2 SVGIG come from the germline V gene (reference sequence). CDR3 length equals 14 residues. DNA for the CDR3: TGTGCCTGGAAAGGACAGACCATGAACACTGAAGCTTTCTTT. Residues: CAWKGQTMNTEAFF.

The CDR3 is CASSFWTSGVPEQYF. For the CDR3, the DNA is TGTGCCAGCAGCTTTTGGACTAGCGGGGTTCCCGAGCAGTACTTC. This chain links TRBV7-9 with TRBJ2-7, with 12 bases aligning to TRBD2. The CDR3 loop spans 15 amino acids. Germline CDR1 SEHNR, CDR2 FQNEAQ (reference sequence). With 3 bases clipped from V and 6 bases from J, the junction kept 6 bases outside the gene matches.

This sequence joins TRBV6-5 and TRBJ1-3; D is ambiguous. Trimming pared 0 bases from V and 11 bases from J, leaving 17 bases between. The CDR3 loop spans 15 amino acids. Germline CDR1 MNHEY, CDR2 SVGAGI. The CDR3 DNA sequence: TGTGCCAGCAGTTACTCTTGGGAGTCGGACGGCGCCATATATTTT. Its protein is CASSYSWESDGAIYF.

The V gene is TRBV27, the J gene TRBJ2-3, with 7 bases matching TRBD2. The CDR3 runs 17 residues. V shed 5 bases, J shed 1 base, and the junction held 12 bases outside the gene matches. Germline values: CDR1 MNHEY, CDR2 SMNVEV (reference sequence). This CDR3 is CASSLPVGGGGTDTQYF. The CDR3 DNA is TGTGCCAGCAGTCTCCCTGTTGGGGGGGGTGGCACAGATACGCAGTATTTT.

J is TRBJ1-1 and V is TRBV14, with D unresolved. The germline V and J ends were trimmed by 3 bases and 6 bases, with 11 bases remaining between them. The CDR3 is 13 residues long. Germline loops: CDR1 SGHDN, CDR2 FVKESK. This CDR3 reads CASSHSGSAEAFF. As DNA, the CDR3 is TGTGCCAGCAGCCATTCCGGGAGCGCTGAAGCTTTCTTT.

The chain employs TRBV18 and TRBJ2-5; D is possibly TRBD1 (5 bases). CDR1 and CDR2 (germline): KGHSH, LQKENI. This CDR3 spans 15 amino acids. V lost 3 bases to trimming and J lost 4 bases, with 15 bases between them. The CDR3 sequence: CASSPGQGSRETQYF. In nucleotides, the CDR3 is TGTGCCAGCTCACCCGGGCAGGGTTCGAGAGAGACCCAGTACTTC.

As concerns this clone: The junction departs from germline at one end; a sequencing error may be responsible. V and J are TRBV6-2 or TRBV6-3 and TRBJ2-7, with 7 positions matching TRBD2. Germline V gene data show CDR1 as MNHEY and CDR2 as SVGEGT. The CDR3 contains 13 residues. The CDR3 nucleotides are TGTGCCAGCAGTTACTCGAGGGATCCGGGACTACACTTC. Translation gives CASSYSRDPGLHF.

This chain links TRBV5-6 with TRBJ1-1; a possible D gene is TRBD1 (6 bases). Germline lookup yields CDR1 SGHDT and CDR2 YYEEEE. This CDR3 comprises 14 residues. Trimming took off 1 base at V and 10 bases at J, with 17 bases between the two ends. The CDR3 coding sequence is TGTGCCAGCAGCTTGACCGGACGGGGGGCCGCAGCTTTCTTT. Amino acids: CASSLTGRGAAAFF.

The chain combines TRBV4-3 with TRBJ2-7; 8 bases match TRBD1. The CDR3 is 13 residues long. CDR1 and CDR2 (germline): LGHNA, YSLEER. Trimming cost V 5 bases and J 3 bases; bases outside gene matches: 3. The CDR3 loop reads CASSNTGGYEQYF. In DNA, the CDR3 is TGCGCCAGCAGCAATACAGGGGGCTACGAGCAGTACTTC.

V and J are TRBV5-1 and TRBJ1-4; 12 bases are shared with TRBD1. Per the germline V gene, CDR1 is SGHRS and CDR2 is YFSETQ. J lost 8 bases, V lost 3 bases, and 2 bases had no gene match. The length of the CDR3 is 14 residues. The CDR3 DNA is TGCGCCAGCAGCTCTGGGACAGGGGGCGAAAAACTGTTTTTT. Amino acids: CASSSGTGGEKLFF. The whole variable domain, filled in from reference TRBV5-1 and TRBJ1-4, reads KAGVTQTPRYLIKTRGQQVTLSCSPISGHRSVSWYQQTPGQGLQFLFEYFSETQRNKGNFPGRFSGRQFSNSRSEMNVSTLELGDSALYLCASSSGTGGEKLFFGSGTQLSVL.